The 29 T cell receptor beta chains below were found in one sample sequenced in a study of technical replicates of blood from a few donors. TCRdb's table, derived via immunoSEQ multiplex PCR, lists solely in-frame clones and lacks some. The table has around 70,000 clones, 85% to 95% seen once. The sample consisted of T cells isolated from PBMCs. Receptor source: a human donor in good health.

The chain is built from TRBV19 and TRBJ2-1; 8 bases agree with TRBD2. CDR3 size: 15 residues. Germline V gene sequence: CDR1 LNHDA, CDR2 SQIVND (reference sequence). V lost 3 bases to trimming and J lost 6 bases; unmatched junction nucleotides: 7. CDR3 residues: CASSIRTSPTNEQFF. CDR3 coding DNA: TGTGCCAGTAGTATTCGGACTAGCCCAACCAATGAGCAGTTCTTC.

This sequence joins TRBV2 and TRBJ2-1; TRBD2 matches at 7 bases. The CDR3 extends over 16 amino acids. Per germline, CDR1 SNHLY and CDR2 FYNNEI. After removal of 1 base from V and 3 bases from J, the junction contained 6 bases not matched to a gene. In DNA, the CDR3 is TGTGCCAGCAGTGAAGACTTTGAGCGGGGCTACAATGAGCAGTTCTTC. It codes for CASSEDFERGYNEQFF.

The chain joins TRBV6-1 to TRBJ2-7; 7 nucleotides match TRBD1. V dropped 4 bases and J dropped 3; count of bases not matched to a gene: 3. Per germline, CDR1 MNHNS and CDR2 SASEGT. There are 13 residues in the CDR3. CDR3 sequence: CASSGTGLYEQYF. The CDR3 nucleotides are TGTGCCAGCAGTGGGACAGGACTCTACGAGCAGTACTTC.

The chain uses TRBV4-2 and TRBJ1-6; weak D call: TRBD1 (6 bases). CDR1 and CDR2 (germline): LGHNA, YNFKEQ. The CDR3 loop spans 15 amino acids. The V gene lost 0 bases and the J gene lost 10 bases, with 13 bases spanning the gap. CDR3 residues: CASSQDLGTNSPLHF. DNA for the CDR3: TGTGCCAGCAGCCAAGATCTCGGGACAAACTCACCCCTCCACTTT.

The chain is built from TRBV2 and TRBJ2-1; 7 bases fit TRBD1. CDR3 length equals 16 residues. CDR1 is SNHLY, CDR2 FYNNEI, per germline. The ends lost 2 bases at V and 4 bases at J; junction bases unmatched: 8. The DNA for the CDR3 is TGTGCCAGCAGTGAACGACAAGGGGACAGTTACAATGAGCAGTTCTTC. This encodes CASSERQGDSYNEQFF.

This clone was detected only once. V gene TRBV7-9 combines with J gene TRBJ2-1; 9 bases align to TRBD2. The CDR3 runs 16 residues. Germline V gene lookup returns CDR1 SEHNR and CDR2 FQNEAQ (reference sequence). Unmatched junction bases numbered 9, after V lost 7 bases and J lost 2 bases. CDR3 residues: CASKGGLASTYNEQFF. In DNA form, the CDR3 reads TGTGCCAGCAAAGGGGGACTAGCTTCCACCTACAATGAGCAGTTCTTC.

This sequence joins TRBV4-1 and TRBJ1-1, with D possibly TRBD1 on 5 matching bases. CDR3 size: 16 residues. From germline, CDR1 is MGHRA and CDR2 YSYEKL. V was trimmed by 0 bases and J by 6 bases, leaving 17 bases between them. DNA for the CDR3: TGCGCCAGCAGCCAAGATAAAAGAAGGGGAGGCGCTGAAGCTTTCTTT. Its translation: CASSQDKRRGGAEAFF.

The chain has TRBV27 and TRBJ1-2, with 8 bases identical to TRBD1. The CDR3 is made up of 20 amino acids. V lost 1 base to trimming and J lost 2 bases; unmatched junction nucleotides: 18. Germline loops: CDR1 MNHEY, CDR2 SMNVEV (reference sequence). The CDR3 region is CASSLLGRDRKDPLNYGYTF. In nucleotides, the CDR3 is TGTGCCAGCAGTTTATTAGGCCGGGACAGGAAAGACCCACTAAACTATGGCTACACCTTC.

This clone came up once. The chain uses TRBV7-3 and TRBJ2-7; a weak D match, TRBD2 (7 bases). The CDR3 consists of 14 residues. The germline V gene encodes CDR1 SGHTA and CDR2 FQGTGA. Trimming removed 2 bases at V and 3 bases at J, with 11 bases between. The CDR3 loop is CASSLGGGNYEQYF. In DNA, the CDR3 is TGTGCCAGCAGCTTAGGGGGGGGCAACTACGAGCAGTACTTC. Drawing the rest from reference TRBV7-3 and TRBJ2-7, the complete variable domain is GAGVSQTPSNKVTEKGKYVELRCDPISGHTALYWYRQSLGQGPEFLIYFQGTGAADDSGLPNDRFFAVRPEGSVSTLKIQRTERGDSAVYLCASSLGGGNYEQYFGPGTRLTVT.

This clone was observed once. V gene TRBV7-2 combines with J gene TRBJ1-3, with no clear D. The CDR3 totals 14 residues. V lost 0 bases to trimming and J lost 10 bases, with 13 bases between them. The germline V gene encodes CDR1 SGHTA and CDR2 FQGNSA. CDR3 nucleotide sequence: TGTGCCAGCAGCTTAGCCCTCCAGACACCTACCATATATTTT. Its translation: CASSLALQTPTIYF.

This chain uses TRBV7-9 with TRBJ2-2, with 14 positions matching TRBD2. Losses at the gene ends were 3 bases for V and 7 bases for J; bases not matched to a gene: 10. CDR1 SEHNR and CDR2 FQNEAQ come from the germline V gene (reference sequence). The CDR3 is 18 amino acids. In DNA form, the CDR3 reads TGTGCCAGCAGCTTCCGTTCCGGGACTAGCGGGAGAAACGGGGAGCTGTTTTTT. Translating gives CASSFRSGTSGRNGELFF.

This chain's CDR3 is CASSRKQGTGNTIYF. The CDR3 nucleotides read TGTGCCAGTAGTCGCAAACAGGGGACTGGAAACACCATATATTTT. The gene calls are TRBV19 and TRBJ1-3; 7 bases map to TRBD1. Losses at the gene ends were 5 bases for V and 2 bases for J; bases not matched to a gene: 6. This CDR3 has 15 residues. CDR1 is LNHDA and CDR2 is SQIVND in the germline V gene (reference sequence).

The J gene is TRBJ1-3, the V gene TRBV4-1; D not resolved. CDR1 is MGHRA, CDR2 YSYEKL, per germline. The CDR3 runs 15 residues. Deletions cut 4 bases from V and 2 bases from J, with 12 bases between. The CDR3 loop reads CASSPTTEPGNTIYF. DNA for the CDR3: TGCGCCAGCAGCCCTACGACTGAACCTGGAAACACCATATATTTT.

The rearrangement uses TRBV6-1 and TRBJ1-1, with 7 bases identical to TRBD1. The CDR3 spans 14 residues. CDR1 and CDR2 from the germline V gene are MNHNS and SASEGT. V trimming: 0 bases; J trimming: 11 bases; junction bases outside the gene matches: 9. The CDR3: CASSEASGQVRAFF. The CDR3 DNA follows: TGTGCCAGCAGTGAAGCGTCAGGACAGGTGAGGGCTTTCTTT.

This chain links TRBV12-5 with TRBJ1-5; 8 positions agree with TRBD1. Germline trimming cut 0 bases from V and 4 bases from J; bases unmatched to any gene: 11. Germline V gene data show CDR1 as LGHNT and CDR2 as FRNRAP. The CDR3 loop spans 18 amino acids. CDR3 sequence reads: CASGLVPFLGQDNQPQHF. The CDR3 coding sequence is TGTGCTAGTGGTTTGGTCCCCTTTCTGGGACAGGATAATCAGCCCCAGCATTTT. The full variable domain, rest sourced from reference TRBV12-5 and TRBJ1-5, is DARVTQTPRHKVTEMGQEVTMRCQPILGHNTVFWYRQTMMQGLELLAYFRNRAPLDDSGMPKDRFSAEMPDATLATLKIQPSEPRDSAVYFCASGLVPFLGQDNQPQHFGDGTRLSIL.

The rearrangement joins TRBV4-1 to TRBJ2-7; TRBD2 agrees at 11 bases. Per the germline V gene, CDR1 is MGHRA and CDR2 is YSYEKL. The CDR3 has 17 amino acids. V lost 1 base to trimming and J lost 7 bases; unmatched junction nucleotides: 12. CDR3 in DNA: TGCGCCAGCAGCCAAGTTGTCGCACTAGCGGGAGCAAGAGAGCAGTACTTC. Translating gives CASSQVVALAGAREQYF.

The rearrangement uses TRBV7-2 and TRBJ2-7; unclear D gene. This CDR3 is 19 amino acids long. V was pared by 0 bases and J by 0 bases, with 21 bases between. In germline, CDR1 is SGHTA, CDR2 FQGNSA. In nucleotides, the CDR3 is TGTGCCAGCAGCTTAGCGGTTTATCAGGCAGACCATAGCTCCTACGAGCAGTACTTC. Translated: CASSLAVYQADHSSYEQYF. Looking up the rest from reference TRBV7-2 and TRBJ2-7 gives the full variable domain: GAGVSQSPSNKVTEKGKDVELRCDPISGHTALYWYRQSLGQGLEFLIYFQGNSAPDKSGLPSDRFSAERTGGSVSTLTIQRTQQEDSAVYLCASSLAVYQADHSSYEQYFGPGTRLTVT.

The J gene is TRBJ1-2, the V gene TRBV11-2; D not certain. The V and J ends lost 5 bases and 1 base respectively, with 11 bases between them. The germline V gene encodes CDR1 SGHAT and CDR2 FQNNGV. This CDR3 comprises 14 residues. Here the CDR3 DNA reads TGTGCCAGCAGCCCAAACGAGGTTAACTATGGCTACACCTTC. Translating it yields CASSPNEVNYGYTF.

V usage is TRBV27 and J usage is TRBJ2-3; no reliable D call. Germline assignment: CDR1 MNHEY and CDR2 SMNVEV (reference sequence). This CDR3 comprises 15 residues. The V end was cut by 3 bases, the J end by 4 bases, with 14 bases between. CDR3 amino acids: CASSFGARFADTQYF. The CDR3 coding sequence is TGTGCCAGCAGTTTCGGAGCGCGTTTCGCAGATACGCAGTATTTT.

The rearrangement joins TRBV27 to TRBJ2-1; D ambiguous. Looked up from germline, CDR1 is MNHEY and CDR2 is SMNVEV (reference sequence). V lost 5 bases, J lost 5 bases, and 7 bases lay in between. The length of the CDR3 is 12 residues. CDR3 in DNA: TGTGCCAGCAGTCCCCGCGACAATGAGCAGTTCTTC. It translates to CASSPRDNEQFF.

The chain combines TRBV5-6 with TRBJ1-1; D is perhaps TRBD1 (6 bases). Germline loops: CDR1 SGHDT, CDR2 YYEEEE. CDR3 size: 15 residues. V was cut by 3 bases and J by 8 bases, with 20 bases left in between. This CDR3 is CASSSNTGTWAEAFF. CDR3 nucleotides: TGTGCCAGCAGCTCGAACACCGGGACATGGGCCGAAGCTTTCTTT.

This chain uses TRBV10-1 with TRBJ1-2; D remains ambiguous. This CDR3 contains 13 residues. Germline values: CDR1 WNHNN, CDR2 SYGVQD (reference sequence). Trimming cost V 3 bases and J 2 bases, with 7 bases left between them. CDR3 nucleotide sequence: TGCGCCAGCAGTGAAACAGCCAACTATGGCTACACCTTC. It codes for CASSETANYGYTF.

The chain couples TRBV29-1 to TRBJ2-5, with TRBD1 matching 8 bases. In germline, CDR1 is SQVTM, CDR2 ANQGSEA. Trimming cost V 5 bases and J 4 bases; bases outside gene matches: 6. CDR3 size: 13 residues. The CDR3 spells CSVMRGQGETQYF. The DNA of the CDR3 is TGCAGCGTTATGCGAGGACAGGGAGAGACCCAGTACTTC.

This chain links TRBV6-6 with TRBJ2-1; 9 nucleotides agree with TRBD1. After removal of 7 bases from V and 7 bases from J, the junction contained 11 bases not matched to a gene. CDR1 MNHNY and CDR2 SVGAGI come from the germline V gene (reference sequence). The CDR3 sequence is 15 residues long. Here the CDR3 DNA reads TGTGCCAGCAACAGCCGGACAGGGGAACAGAATGAGCAGTTCTTC. It codes for CASNSRTGEQNEQFF.

This clone was seen just once. The rearrangement joins TRBV16 to TRBJ2-4; 7 bases are shared with TRBD2. V lost 3 bases to trimming and J lost 0 bases; unmatched junction nucleotides: 8. CDR3 length: 17 amino acids. Germline CDR1 KGHSY, CDR2 FQNENV. Written as DNA, the CDR3 is TGTGCCAGCAGCCAGGCCGGGGGACTAATAGCCAAAAACATTCAGTACTTC. It specifies CASSQAGGLIAKNIQYF.

The chain is built from TRBV30 and TRBJ2-7; a possible D gene is TRBD1 (6 bases). CDR1 GTSNPN and CDR2 SVGIG come from the germline V gene (reference sequence). The CDR3 contains 14 residues. Trimming took off 1 base at V and 2 bases at J, with 12 bases between the two ends. CDR3 nucleotides: TGTGCCTGGAGTGGGCAGGGGATTACCTACGAGCAGTACTTC. Amino acid sequence: CAWSGQGITYEQYF. The full variable domain, completed using reference TRBV30 and TRBJ2-7, is SQTIHQWPATLVQPVGSPLSLECTVEGTSNPNLYWYRQAAGRGLQLLFYSVGIGQISSEVPQNLSASRPQDRQFILSSKKLLLSDSGFYLCAWSGQGITYEQYFGPGTRLTVT.

V is TRBV2 and J is TRBJ2-7; D not certain. The germline CDR1 and CDR2 sequences are SNHLY and FYNNEI. This CDR3 has 11 amino acids. V was trimmed by 5 bases and J by 3 bases, leaving 5 bases between them. CDR3 amino acids: CASSSSYEQYF. In nucleotides, the CDR3 is TGTGCCAGCAGTAGTAGCTACGAGCAGTACTTC.

The rearrangement joins TRBV19 to TRBJ1-3; the D gene is possibly TRBD1 (5 bases). The CDR3 extends over 17 amino acids. Germline CDR1 reads LNHDA; CDR2 reads SQIVND (reference sequence). V dropped 5 bases and J dropped 2 bases, with 19 bases sitting between them. In DNA form, the CDR3 reads TGTGCCAGTAGTGTCTCAGAGCAGGGTGTGGCTGGAAACACCATATATTTT. It translates to CASSVSEQGVAGNTIYF.

This clone was seen once. This rearrangement joins TRBV28 to TRBJ2-7; TRBD1 aligns across 10 bases. CDR3 length equals 15 residues. Germline CDR1 reads MDHEN; CDR2 reads SYDVKM. Losses at the gene ends were 9 bases for V and 1 base for J; bases not matched to a gene: 9. The CDR3 sequence: CASCLMGQGSYEQYF. DNA of the CDR3: TGTGCCAGTTGTTTGATGGGACAGGGGTCCTACGAGCAGTACTTC.